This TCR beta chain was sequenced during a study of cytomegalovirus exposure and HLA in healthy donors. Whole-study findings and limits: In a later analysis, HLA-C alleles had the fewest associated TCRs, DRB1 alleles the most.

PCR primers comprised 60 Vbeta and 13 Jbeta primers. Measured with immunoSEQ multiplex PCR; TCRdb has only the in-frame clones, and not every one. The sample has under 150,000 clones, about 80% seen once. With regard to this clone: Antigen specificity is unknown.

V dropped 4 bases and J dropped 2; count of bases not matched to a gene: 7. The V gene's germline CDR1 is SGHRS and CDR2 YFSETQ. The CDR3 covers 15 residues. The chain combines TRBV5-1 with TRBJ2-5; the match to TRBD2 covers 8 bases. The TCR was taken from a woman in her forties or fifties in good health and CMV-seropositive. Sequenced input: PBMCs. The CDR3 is CASSPRASGQETQYF. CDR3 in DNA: TGCGCCAGCAGCCCGAGGGCTAGCGGGCAAGAGACCCAGTACTTC. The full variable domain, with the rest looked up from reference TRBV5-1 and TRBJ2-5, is KAGVTQTPRYLIKTRGQQVTLSCSPISGHRSVSWYQQTPGQGLQFLFEYFSETQRNKGNFPGRFSGRQFSNSRSEMNVSTLELGDSALYLCASSPRASGQETQYFGPGTRLLVL.